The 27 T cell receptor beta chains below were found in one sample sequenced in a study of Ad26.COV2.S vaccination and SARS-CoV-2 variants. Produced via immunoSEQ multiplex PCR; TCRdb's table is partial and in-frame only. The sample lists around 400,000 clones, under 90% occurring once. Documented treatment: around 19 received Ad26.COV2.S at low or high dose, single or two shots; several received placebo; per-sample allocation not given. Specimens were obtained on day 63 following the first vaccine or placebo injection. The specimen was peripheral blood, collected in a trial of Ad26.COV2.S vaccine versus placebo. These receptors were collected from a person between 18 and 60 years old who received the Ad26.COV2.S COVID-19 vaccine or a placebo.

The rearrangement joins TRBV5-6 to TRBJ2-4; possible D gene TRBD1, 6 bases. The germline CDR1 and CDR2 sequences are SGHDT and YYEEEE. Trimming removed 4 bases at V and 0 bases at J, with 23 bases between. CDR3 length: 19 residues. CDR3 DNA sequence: TGTGCCAGCAGCCCGCCGGGACAAGGGGCCGAACTAGCCAAAAACATTCAGTACTTC. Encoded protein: CASSPPGQGAELAKNIQYF.

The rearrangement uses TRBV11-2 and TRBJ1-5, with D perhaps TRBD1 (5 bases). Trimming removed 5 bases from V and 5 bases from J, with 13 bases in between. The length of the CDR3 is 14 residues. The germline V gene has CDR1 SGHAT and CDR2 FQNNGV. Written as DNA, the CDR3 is TGTGCCAGCAGCCTCAGTGGGGGAGATCAGCCCCAGCATTTT. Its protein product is CASSLSGGDQPQHF.

CDR3 DNA: TGTGCCAGCAGCCCCCCCCGGGGGACAGGGGGGGATGAAAAACTGTTTTTT. This translates into CASSPPRGTGGDEKLFF. The chain joins TRBV11-2 to TRBJ1-4; 11 bases are a match to TRBD1. J gave up 6 bases and V 5 bases, and 11 bases lay outside the gene matches. CDR1 and CDR2 from the germline V gene are SGHAT and FQNNGV. The CDR3 is made up of 17 amino acids.

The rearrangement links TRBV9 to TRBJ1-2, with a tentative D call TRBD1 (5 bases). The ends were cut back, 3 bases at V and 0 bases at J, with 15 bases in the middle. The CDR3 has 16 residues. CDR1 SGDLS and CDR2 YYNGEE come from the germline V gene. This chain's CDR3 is CASSARGRNSNYGYTF. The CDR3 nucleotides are TGTGCCAGCAGCGCAAGGGGAAGGAATTCTAACTATGGCTACACCTTC.

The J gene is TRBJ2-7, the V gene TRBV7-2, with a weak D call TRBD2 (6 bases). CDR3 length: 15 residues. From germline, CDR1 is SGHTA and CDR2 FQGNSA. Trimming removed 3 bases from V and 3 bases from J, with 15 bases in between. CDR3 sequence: CASSFQGGADYEQYF. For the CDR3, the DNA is TGTGCCAGCAGCTTCCAGGGAGGTGCGGACTACGAGCAGTACTTC.

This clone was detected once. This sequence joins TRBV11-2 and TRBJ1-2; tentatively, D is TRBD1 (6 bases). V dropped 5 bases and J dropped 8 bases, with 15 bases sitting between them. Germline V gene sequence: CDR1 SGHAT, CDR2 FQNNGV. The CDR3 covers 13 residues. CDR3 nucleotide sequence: TGTGCCAGCAGCGCCGGACAGAGTGTCGGCTACACCTTC. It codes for CASSAGQSVGYTF.

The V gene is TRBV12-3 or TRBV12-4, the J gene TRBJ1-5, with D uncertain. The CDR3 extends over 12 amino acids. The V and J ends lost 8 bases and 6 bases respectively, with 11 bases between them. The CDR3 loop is CASRGGSQPQHF. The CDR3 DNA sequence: TGTGCCAGCCGGGGAGGTAGTCAGCCCCAGCATTTT.

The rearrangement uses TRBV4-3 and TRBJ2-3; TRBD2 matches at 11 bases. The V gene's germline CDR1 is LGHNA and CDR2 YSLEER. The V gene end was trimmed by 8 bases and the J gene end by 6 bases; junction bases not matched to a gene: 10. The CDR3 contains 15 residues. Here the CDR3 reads CASATSGGTGDTQYF. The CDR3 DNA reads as TGCGCCAGCGCCACTAGCGGGGGCACCGGGGATACGCAGTATTTT.

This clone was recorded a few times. The chain's CDR3 is CASSLHGANSNQPQHF. In nucleotides, the CDR3 is TGTGCCAGCAGCTTGCACGGGGCTAATAGCAATCAGCCCCAGCATTTT. The rearrangement joins TRBV5-4 to TRBJ1-5; perhaps TRBD1 as D (5 bases). This CDR3 has 16 residues. V gave up 1 base and J gave up 0 bases, with 11 bases separating them. Germline assignment: CDR1 SGHNT and CDR2 YYREEE (reference sequence).

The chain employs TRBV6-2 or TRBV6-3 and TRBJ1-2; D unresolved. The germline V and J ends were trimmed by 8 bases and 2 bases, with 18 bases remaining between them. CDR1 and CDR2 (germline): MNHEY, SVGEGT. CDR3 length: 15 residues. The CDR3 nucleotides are TGTGCCAGCCGCCGGCGTGGGGTTTCCAACTATGGCTACACCTTC. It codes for CASRRRGVSNYGYTF.

CDR3 sequence reads: CASSMDSGVQPQHF. CDR3 nucleotide sequence: TGTGCCAGCAGCATGGACAGTGGGGTTCAGCCCCAGCATTTT. The chain couples TRBV7-2 to TRBJ1-5; the D gene is possibly TRBD1 (6 bases). This CDR3 has 14 residues. CDR1 SGHTA and CDR2 FQGNSA come from the germline V gene. Deletions cut 5 bases from V and 6 bases from J, with 14 bases between.

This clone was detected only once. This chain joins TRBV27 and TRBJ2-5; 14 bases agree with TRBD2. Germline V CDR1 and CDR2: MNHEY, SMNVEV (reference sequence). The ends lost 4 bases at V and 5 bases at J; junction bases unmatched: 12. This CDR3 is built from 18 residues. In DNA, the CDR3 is TGTGCCAGCAGTTCGAGGGGTGGACTAGCGGGGGGTCGGGAGACCCAGTACTTC. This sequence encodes CASSSRGGLAGGRETQYF.

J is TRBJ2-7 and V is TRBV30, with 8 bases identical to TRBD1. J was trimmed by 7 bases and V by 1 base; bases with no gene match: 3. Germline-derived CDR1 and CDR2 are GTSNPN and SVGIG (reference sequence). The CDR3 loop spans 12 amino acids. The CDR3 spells CAWSAGGSEQYF. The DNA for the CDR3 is TGTGCCTGGAGTGCAGGGGGCTCGGAGCAGTACTTC.

DNA for the CDR3: TGTGCCAGCAGCTTGTGGGCAGGGGGAGGGCCTGGGGAGCAGTTCTTC. Translation: CASSLWAGGGPGEQFF. The chain combines TRBV5-4 with TRBJ2-1; D tentatively reads TRBD1 or TRBD2 (7 bases each). Trimming removed 1 base at V and 10 bases at J, with 21 bases between. Looked up from germline, CDR1 is SGHNT and CDR2 is YYREEE (reference sequence). CDR3 size: 16 residues.

CDR3 residues: CASSYSGRVNYGYTF. CDR3 coding DNA: TGTGCCAGCAGTTACTCGGGCAGGGTTAACTATGGCTACACCTTC. V gene TRBV6-5 combines with J gene TRBJ1-2, with a possible D match to TRBD1 (5 bases). The CDR3 spans 15 residues. The ends were cut back, 0 bases at V and 1 base at J, with 9 bases in the middle. Germline CDR1 MNHEY, CDR2 SVGAGI.

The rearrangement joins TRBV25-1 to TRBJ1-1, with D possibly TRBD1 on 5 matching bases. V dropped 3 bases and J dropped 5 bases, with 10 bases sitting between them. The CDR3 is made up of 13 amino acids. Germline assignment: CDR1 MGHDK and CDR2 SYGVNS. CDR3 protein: CASSEGQRTEAFF. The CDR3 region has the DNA TGTGCCAGCAGTGAGGGGCAAAGGACTGAAGCTTTCTTT.

CDR3 in DNA: TGTGCCATCAGTGTAAACACTGAAGCTTTCTTT. Residues: CAISVNTEAFF. The V gene is TRBV10-3, the J gene TRBJ1-1, with unresolved D. Trimming took off 4 bases at V and 2 bases at J, with 2 bases between the two ends. Germline assignment: CDR1 ENHRY and CDR2 SYGVKD. The CDR3 length is 11 residues.

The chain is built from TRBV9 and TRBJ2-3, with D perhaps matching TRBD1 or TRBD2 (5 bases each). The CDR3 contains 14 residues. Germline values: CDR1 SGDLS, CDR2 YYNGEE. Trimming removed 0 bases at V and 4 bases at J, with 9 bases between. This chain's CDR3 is CASSVGDPADTQYF. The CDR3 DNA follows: TGTGCCAGCAGCGTAGGGGACCCAGCAGATACGCAGTATTTT.

The CDR3 loop reads CAWILCSPLHF. The CDR3 nucleotides are TGTGCCTGGATTCTCTGTTCACCCCTCCACTTT. The rearrangement links TRBV30 to TRBJ1-6; D not certain. This CDR3 contains 11 residues. The germline gives CDR1 GTSNPN, CDR2 SVGIG (reference sequence). Trimming removed 4 bases from V and 9 bases from J, with 7 bases in between.

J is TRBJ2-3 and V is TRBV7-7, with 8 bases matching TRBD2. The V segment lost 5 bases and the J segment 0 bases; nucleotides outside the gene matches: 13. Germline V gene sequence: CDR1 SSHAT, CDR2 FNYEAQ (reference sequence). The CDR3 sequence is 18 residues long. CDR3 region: CASSASLLSGGSTDTQYF. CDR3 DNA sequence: TGTGCCAGCAGCGCCTCCCTCCTGAGCGGGGGTAGCACAGATACGCAGTATTTT.

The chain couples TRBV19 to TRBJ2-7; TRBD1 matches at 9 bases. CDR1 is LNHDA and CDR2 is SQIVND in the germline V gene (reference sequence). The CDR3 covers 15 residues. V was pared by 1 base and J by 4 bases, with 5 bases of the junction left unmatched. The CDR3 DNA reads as TGTGCCAGTAGTATAGGGGGACAGGGCCTTTACGAGCAGTACTTC. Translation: CASSIGGQGLYEQYF.

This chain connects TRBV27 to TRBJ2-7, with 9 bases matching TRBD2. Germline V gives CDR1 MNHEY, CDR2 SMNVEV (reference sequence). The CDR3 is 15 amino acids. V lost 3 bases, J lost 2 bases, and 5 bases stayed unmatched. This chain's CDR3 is CASSFAGGGTYEQYF. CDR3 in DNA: TGTGCCAGCAGTTTTGCGGGAGGGGGGACCTACGAGCAGTACTTC.

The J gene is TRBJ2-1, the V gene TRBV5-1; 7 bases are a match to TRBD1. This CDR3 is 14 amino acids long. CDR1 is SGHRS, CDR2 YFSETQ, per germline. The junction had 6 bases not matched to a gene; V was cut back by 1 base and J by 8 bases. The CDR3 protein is CASSLSNRGYEQFF. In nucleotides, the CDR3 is TGCGCCAGCAGCTTGTCGAACAGGGGCTATGAGCAGTTCTTC.

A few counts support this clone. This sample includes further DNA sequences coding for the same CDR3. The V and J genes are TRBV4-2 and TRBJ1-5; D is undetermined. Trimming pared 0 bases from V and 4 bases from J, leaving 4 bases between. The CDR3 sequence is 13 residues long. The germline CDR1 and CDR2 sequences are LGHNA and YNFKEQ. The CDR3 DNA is TGTGCCAGCAGCCAAGATCGTAATCAGCCCCAGCATTTT. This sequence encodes CASSQDRNQPQHF.

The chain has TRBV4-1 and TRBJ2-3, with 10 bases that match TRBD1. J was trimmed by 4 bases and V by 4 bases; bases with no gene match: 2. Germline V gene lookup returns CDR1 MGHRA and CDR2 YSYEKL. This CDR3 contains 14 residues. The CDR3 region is CASSLGQGADTQYF. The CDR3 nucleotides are TGCGCCAGCAGCCTTGGACAGGGGGCAGATACGCAGTATTTT.

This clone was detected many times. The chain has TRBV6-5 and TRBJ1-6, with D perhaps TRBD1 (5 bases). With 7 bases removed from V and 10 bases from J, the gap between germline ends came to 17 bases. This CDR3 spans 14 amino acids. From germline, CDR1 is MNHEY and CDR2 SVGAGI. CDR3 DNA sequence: TGTGCCAGCAATCGCGGGGGTAGTCGGTCACCCCTCCACTTT. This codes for CASNRGGSRSPLHF.

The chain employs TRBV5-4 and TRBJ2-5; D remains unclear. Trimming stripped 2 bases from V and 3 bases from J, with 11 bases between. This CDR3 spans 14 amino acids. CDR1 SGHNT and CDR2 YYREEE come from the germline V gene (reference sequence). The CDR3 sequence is CASSFGPMKETQYF. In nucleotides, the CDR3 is TGTGCCAGCAGCTTTGGCCCCATGAAAGAGACCCAGTACTTC.